The clone carrying this T cell receptor beta chain has only one observation. Seattle patient enrollment occurred during active infection, with longitudinal follow-up thereafter. Per the original methods: Estimates of nucleated cell counts were drawn from the amplification of reference gene primers. Using immunoSEQ multiplex PCR, the repertoire was profiled, and TCRdb retains in-frame clones only, with some absent. That table furnishes V, J and clone size, whereas the DNA furnished D and trimming. The sample lists 150,000 or so clones, roughly 84% seen once, with 9.5% to 13% in the top ten. This entry belongs to a study of blood T cell repertoires in COVID-19. Study-wide background: Specimens from acute and convalescent COVID-19 originated in the United States, Italy and Spain.

V shed 4 bases and J 4 bases; nucleotides not matched to a gene: 6. Germline values: CDR1 SGHVS, CDR2 FNYEAQ. The CDR3 consists of 15 residues. The receptor comes from a woman in her sixties or seventies with COVID-19, enrolled during active disease. The gene calls are TRBV7-6 and TRBJ1-2; 10 nucleotides line up with TRBD1. The specimen was peripheral blood. In nucleotides, the CDR3 is TGTGCCAGCAGCTCCGGGACAGGGGTGACCTATGGCTACACCTTC. Translation gives CASSSGTGVTYGYTF. The complete variable domain, with remaining parts taken from reference TRBV7-6 and TRBJ1-2, reads GAGVSQSPRYKVTKRGQDVALRCDPISGHVSLYWYRQALGQGPEFLTYFNYEAQQDKSGLPNDRFSAERPEGSISTLTIQRTEQRDSAMYRCASSSGTGVTYGYTFGSGTRLTVV.